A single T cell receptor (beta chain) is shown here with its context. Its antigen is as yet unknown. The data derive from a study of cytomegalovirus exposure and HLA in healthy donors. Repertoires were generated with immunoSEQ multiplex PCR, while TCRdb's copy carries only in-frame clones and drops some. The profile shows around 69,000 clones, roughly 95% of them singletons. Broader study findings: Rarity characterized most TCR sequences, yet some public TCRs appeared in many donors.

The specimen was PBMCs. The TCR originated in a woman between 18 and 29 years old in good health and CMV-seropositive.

CDR3 sequence reads: CSVFVADTQYF. Here the CDR3 DNA reads TGCAGCGTTTTCGTCGCAGATACGCAGTATTTT. The chain is built from TRBV29-1 and TRBJ2-3, with D unresolved. Per the germline V gene, CDR1 is SQVTM and CDR2 is ANQGSEA. Trimming cost V 5 bases and J 4 bases, with 7 bases left between them. The length of the CDR3 is 11 residues.